Listed here is a single T cell receptor (beta chain). What it binds is unknown. Per germline, CDR1 MNHNY and CDR2 SVGAGI (reference sequence). The V end lost 3 bases, the J end lost 1 base, and 6 bases lay between the germline ends. The CDR3 covers 14 residues. Patients presented with locally advanced or metastatic urothelial carcinoma. For each patient, 1 to 8 samples were obtained, pretreatment and on-treatment. These data are taken from a study of PD-L1 blockade in urothelial cancer. As for the study in general: Male patients with bladder-origin urothelial cancer numbered about nine tenths of the roughly 29. The study, taken as a whole, reports: Better survival was forecast by a pretreatment blood TCR clonality below the median.

Only in-frame clones appear in the TCRdb table, and some are missing; sequencing was by immunoSEQ multiplex PCR. The sample carries around 51,000 clones, 75% to 90% recorded once. The sample was PBMCs, taken around atezolizumab (anti-PD-L1) treatment. The chain joins TRBV6-6 to TRBJ2-2, with D possibly being TRBD2 (5 bases). The receptor was isolated from a man aged 55 to 69 with urothelial cancer. The CDR3 DNA is TGTGCCAGCAGTTATCGGGGGAACACCGGGGAGCTGTTTTTT. Translating it yields CASSYRGNTGELFF.